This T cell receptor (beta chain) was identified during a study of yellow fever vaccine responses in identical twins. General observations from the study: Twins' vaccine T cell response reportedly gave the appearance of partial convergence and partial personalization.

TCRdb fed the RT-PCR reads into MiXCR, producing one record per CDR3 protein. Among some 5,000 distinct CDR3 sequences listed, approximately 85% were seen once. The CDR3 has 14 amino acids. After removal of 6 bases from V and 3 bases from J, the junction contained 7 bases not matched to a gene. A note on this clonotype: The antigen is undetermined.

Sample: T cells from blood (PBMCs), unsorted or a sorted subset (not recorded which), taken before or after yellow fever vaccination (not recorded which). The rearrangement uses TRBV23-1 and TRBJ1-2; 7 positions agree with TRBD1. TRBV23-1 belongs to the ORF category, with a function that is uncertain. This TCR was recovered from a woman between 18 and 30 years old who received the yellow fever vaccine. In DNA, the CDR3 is TGCGCCAGCAGACGACAGGGTATAGACTATGGCTACACCTTC. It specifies CASRRQGIDYGYTF.